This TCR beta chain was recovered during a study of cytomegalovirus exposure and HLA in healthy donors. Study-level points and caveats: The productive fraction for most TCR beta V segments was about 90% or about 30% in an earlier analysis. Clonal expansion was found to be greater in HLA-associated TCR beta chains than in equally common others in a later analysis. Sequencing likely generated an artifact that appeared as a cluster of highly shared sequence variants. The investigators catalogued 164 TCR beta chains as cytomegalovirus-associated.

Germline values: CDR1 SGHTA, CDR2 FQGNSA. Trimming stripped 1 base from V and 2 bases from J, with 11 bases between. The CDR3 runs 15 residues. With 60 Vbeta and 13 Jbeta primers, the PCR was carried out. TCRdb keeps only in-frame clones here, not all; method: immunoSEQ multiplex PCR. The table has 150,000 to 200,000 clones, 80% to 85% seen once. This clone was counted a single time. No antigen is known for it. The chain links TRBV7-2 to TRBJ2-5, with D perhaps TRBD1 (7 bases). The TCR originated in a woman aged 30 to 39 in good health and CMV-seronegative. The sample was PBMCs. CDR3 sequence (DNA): TGTGCCAGCAGCTTAGTGTCAGGGGGGCAAGAGACCCAGTACTTC. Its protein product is CASSLVSGGQETQYF.